This paragraph reports one T cell receptor beta chain. Its antigen is not yet known. Base qualities are missing; no much larger clone stands one base away. The CDR3 covers 12 residues, taking in both the cysteine and the phenylalanine. Only the CDR3 region is kept as DNA, spanning 36 bases read in frame from base 1. From V the trimming removes 10 bases and from J it removes 10 bases, while the gene matches leave 11 bases of the junction unaccounted for. CDR1 is given as MGHDK and CDR2 as SYGVNS, both from the germline V gene. This specimen comes from a study of CD8+ T cells in alopecia areata (dated 2018 in TCRdb). A note on the overall study: Treated patients were enrolled in an open-label pilot trial of oral tofacitinib, 5 to 10 mg twice daily, for moderate-to-severe alopecia areata. Tofacitinib-treated patients had biopsies at baseline and at 4 and 24 weeks of treatment, with a later scalp biopsy in several patients. immunoSEQ multiplex PCR using 35 Vbeta forward primers and 13 Jbeta reverse primers was used to amplify TCRbeta CDR3 regions. Patients received tofacitinib for 6 to 18 months and were then followed off drug for 6 months to check for delayed response and recurrence. Scalp clonality was compared across normal scalp (n=4), patchy alopecia areata scalp (n=8), and alopecia totalis/universalis scalp (n=8). The study used high-throughput TCRbeta sequencing to examine T cell clonal expansion in alopecia areata, in both the C3H/HeJ mouse model and human patients. Human TCRbeta sequencing covered scalp tissue and sorted CD4+ and CD8+ peripheral blood T cells from patchy and totalis/universalis alopecia areata patients and healthy controls. RNA was extracted with the PAXgene miRNA kit for fixed scalp, the miRNeasy kit for PBMCs, and the RNeasy kit for mouse skin.

General findings and caveats noted by the study authors: Shared TCR sequences between patients were less evident than in mice, which may be partly attributable to HLA diversity in the patient population. Compared with normal scalp, lesional scalp had higher clonality and more expanded CD8+ clones, particularly in alopecia totalis/universalis, a pattern that suggests antigenic drive. Unlike mouse skin, where gammadelta T cells dominate, normal human skin contains resident alphabeta T cells that get sequenced too, which complicates analysis of the scalp TCR repertoire.

Receptor amplification or capture employed the immunoSEQ multiplex PCR assay. RNA was extracted from all samples and reverse transcribed into cDNA as template for TCR sequencing. SuperScript III was used for first-strand cDNA synthesis, primed with a 2:1 mix of oligo-dT and random hexamers. A synthetic immune receptor repertoire was used to gauge amplification bias, and whatever bias remained was removed computationally. Under the source paper's analysis protocol: Raw reads were preprocessed to remove errors, and CDR3 was defined according to IMGT conventions as the region from the conserved cysteine to phenylalanine. To get clonality, Shannon entropy was normalized by log2 of the number of productive unique TCRs and the result was subtracted from 1. CD4 or CD8 identity of scalp clones was inferred by cross-referencing scalp TCRbeta sequences with sorted blood CD4 and CD8 repertoires. TCRdb stores this immuneACCESS table with in-frame sequences only. Part of the clones is absent; in the studies checked, under half of the shortfall reflects unresolved V genes, and no reason is known for the rest. The V and J calls and the clone size are those of that table, but D and trimming were determined from the DNA. Across this sample there are about 180,000 clones, with approximately 62% seen only once. Clones ranked in the top ten supply approximately 1.7% of the sample.

The sample's time point label, in plain terms: baseline before oral tofacitinib. Peripheral blood and lesional scalp punch biopsies were obtained from patients with alopecia areata. PBMCs were separated by density centrifugation and stained for CD3, CD4 and CD8, after which CD4+ and CD8+ T cells were sorted on a FACSAria. Sequenced here: CD4+ T cells sorted from blood, sampled at week 0. This clonotype was obtained from a human donor with alopecia areata. The chain is assembled from TRBV25-1 and TRBJ1-1; TRBD1 lines up with 8 middle nucleotides. This receptor has the CDR3 CATDPVTGGAFF. The nucleotides are TGTGCCACCGACCCCGTCACAGGGGGAGCTTTCTTT.